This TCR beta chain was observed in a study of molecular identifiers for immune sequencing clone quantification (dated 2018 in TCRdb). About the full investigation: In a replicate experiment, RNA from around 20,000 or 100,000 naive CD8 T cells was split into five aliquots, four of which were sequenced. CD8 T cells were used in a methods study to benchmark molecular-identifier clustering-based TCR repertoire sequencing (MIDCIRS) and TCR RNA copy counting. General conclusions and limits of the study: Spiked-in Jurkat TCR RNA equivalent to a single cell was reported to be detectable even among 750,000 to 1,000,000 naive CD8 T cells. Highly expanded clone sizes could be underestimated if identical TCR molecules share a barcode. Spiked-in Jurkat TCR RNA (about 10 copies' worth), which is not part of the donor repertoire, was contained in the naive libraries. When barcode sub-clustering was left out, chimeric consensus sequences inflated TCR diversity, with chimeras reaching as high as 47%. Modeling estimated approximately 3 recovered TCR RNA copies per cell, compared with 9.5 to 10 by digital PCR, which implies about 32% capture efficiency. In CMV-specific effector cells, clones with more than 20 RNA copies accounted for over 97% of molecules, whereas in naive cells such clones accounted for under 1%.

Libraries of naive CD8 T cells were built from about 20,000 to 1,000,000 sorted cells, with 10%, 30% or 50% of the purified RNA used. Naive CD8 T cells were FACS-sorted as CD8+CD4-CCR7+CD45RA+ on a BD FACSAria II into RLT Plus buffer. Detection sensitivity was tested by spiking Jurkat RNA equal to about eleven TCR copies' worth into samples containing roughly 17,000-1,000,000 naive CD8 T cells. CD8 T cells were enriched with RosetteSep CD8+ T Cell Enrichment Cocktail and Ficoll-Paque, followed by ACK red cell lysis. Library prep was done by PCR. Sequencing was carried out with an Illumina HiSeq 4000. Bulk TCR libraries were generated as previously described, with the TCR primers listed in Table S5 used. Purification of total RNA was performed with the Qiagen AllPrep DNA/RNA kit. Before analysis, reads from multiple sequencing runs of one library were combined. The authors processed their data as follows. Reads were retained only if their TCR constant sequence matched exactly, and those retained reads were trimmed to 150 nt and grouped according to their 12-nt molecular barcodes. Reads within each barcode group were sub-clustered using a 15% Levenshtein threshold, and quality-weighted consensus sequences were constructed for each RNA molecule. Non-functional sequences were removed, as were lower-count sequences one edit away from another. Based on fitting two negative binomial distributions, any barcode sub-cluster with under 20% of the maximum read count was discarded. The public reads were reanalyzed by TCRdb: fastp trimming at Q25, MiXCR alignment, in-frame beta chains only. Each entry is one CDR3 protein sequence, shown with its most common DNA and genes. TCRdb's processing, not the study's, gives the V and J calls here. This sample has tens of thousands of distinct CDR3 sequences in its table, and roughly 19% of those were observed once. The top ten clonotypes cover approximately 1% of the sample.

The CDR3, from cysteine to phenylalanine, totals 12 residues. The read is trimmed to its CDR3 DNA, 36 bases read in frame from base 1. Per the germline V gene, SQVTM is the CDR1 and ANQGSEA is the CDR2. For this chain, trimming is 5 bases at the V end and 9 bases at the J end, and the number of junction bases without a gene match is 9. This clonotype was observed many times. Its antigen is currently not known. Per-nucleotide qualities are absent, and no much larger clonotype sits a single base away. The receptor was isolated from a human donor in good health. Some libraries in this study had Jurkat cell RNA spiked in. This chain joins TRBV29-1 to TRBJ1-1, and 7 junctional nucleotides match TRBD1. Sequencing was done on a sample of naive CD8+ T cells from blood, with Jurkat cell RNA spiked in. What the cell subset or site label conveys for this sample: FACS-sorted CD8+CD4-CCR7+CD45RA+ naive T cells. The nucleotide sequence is TGCAGCGTTTGGCAGGGGGGGGACAAAGCTTTCTTT. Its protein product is CSVWQGGDKAFF.